Listed here are 21 T cell receptor beta chains from one sample, sequenced in a study of cytomegalovirus exposure and HLA in healthy donors. PCR employed 60 Vbeta and 13 Jbeta primers. Sequenced by immunoSEQ multiplex PCR; TCRdb stores in-frame clones only, minus some. Among roughly 180,000 clones listed, around 74% were seen once. Material: PBMCs. Every receptor here comes from a male donor in good health and CMV-seronegative.

In regard to this clone: The germline gene is not matched at one end of the junction; a read error may be the cause. This chain joins TRBV5-4 and TRBJ1-5; 9 nucleotides match TRBD1. The CDR3 runs 14 residues. The germline gives CDR1 SGHNT, CDR2 YYREEE (reference sequence). The CDR3 DNA is TGTGCCAGCAGCCCAGACAGGGGGAATCAGCTCCAGCATTTT. It yields the protein CASSPDRGNQLQHF.

The V and J genes are TRBV11-2 and TRBJ2-1; 7 nucleotides line up with TRBD1. CDR1 SGHAT and CDR2 FQNNGV come from the germline V gene. V lost 4 bases to trimming and J lost 5 bases; unmatched junction nucleotides: 5. The CDR3 covers 14 residues. The CDR3 nucleotides are TGTGCCAGCAGCTACGACAGGGCCAACAATGAGCAGTTCTTC. It translates to CASSYDRANNEQFF.

This clone turned up a few times. This rearrangement joins TRBV30 to TRBJ2-1, with D maybe TRBD1 (7 bases). The CDR3 has 14 residues. Germline V gene data show CDR1 as GTSNPN and CDR2 as SVGIG (reference sequence). Trimming took off 1 base at V and 4 bases at J, with 11 bases between the two ends. The CDR3: CAWSAQGTYNEQFF. The CDR3 bases are TGTGCCTGGAGTGCACAGGGGACTTACAATGAGCAGTTCTTC.

The rearrangement uses TRBV2 and TRBJ1-5; 7 bases fit TRBD1. Germline-derived CDR1 and CDR2 are SNHLY and FYNNEI. The CDR3 runs to 13 residues. With V trimmed by 5 bases and J by 5 bases, 3 bases remained unmatched. The chain's CDR3 is CASSTGEYQPQHF. The CDR3 bases are TGTGCCAGCAGTACAGGGGAATATCAGCCCCAGCATTTT. The whole variable domain, filled in from reference TRBV2 and TRBJ1-5, reads EPEVTQTPSHQVTQMGQEVILRCVPISNHLYFYWYRQILGQKVEFLVSFYNNEISEKSEIFDDQFSVERPDGSNFTLKIRSTKLEDSAMYFCASSTGEYQPQHFGDGTRLSIL.

This chain uses TRBV7-9 with TRBJ2-5, with a weak D call TRBD2 (6 bases). V shed 5 bases and J shed 4 bases, with 14 bases lying between them. The germline V gene encodes CDR1 SEHNR and CDR2 FQNEAQ (reference sequence). The CDR3 is made up of 14 amino acids. The chain's CDR3 is CASSRVAERETQYF. For the CDR3, the DNA is TGTGCCAGCAGCAGGGTAGCGGAACGAGAGACCCAGTACTTC. Looking up the rest from reference TRBV7-9 and TRBJ2-5 gives the full variable domain: DTGVSQNPRHKITKRGQNVTFRCDPISEHNRLYWYRQTLGQGPEFLTYFQNEAQLEKSRLLSDRFSAERPKGSFSTLEIQRTEQGDSAMYLCASSRVAERETQYFGPGTRLLVL.

This rearrangement joins TRBV6-6 to TRBJ1-5; no clear D gene. Germline CDR1 and CDR2: MNHNY and SVGAGI (reference sequence). Deletions cut 5 bases from V and 1 base from J, with 6 bases between. The CDR3 runs 13 residues. Written as DNA, the CDR3 is TGTGCCAGCAGTCCGCAGAGCAATCAGCCCCAGCATTTT. The encoded protein is CASSPQSNQPQHF.

CDR3 amino acids: CASSGTGTGLLYSNQPQHF. CDR3 nucleotides: TGTGCCAGCAGTGGTACCGGGACAGGCCTCCTCTATAGCAATCAGCCCCAGCATTTT. This chain joins TRBV2 and TRBJ1-5; 8 bases are a match to TRBD1. CDR1 and CDR2 (germline): SNHLY, FYNNEI. The V and J ends lost 4 bases and 0 bases, in that order; junction bases with no gene match: 14. This CDR3 is built from 19 residues.

This chain connects TRBV9 to TRBJ2-5, with D unresolved. V was pared by 0 bases and J by 2 bases, with 5 bases between. The length of the CDR3 is 13 residues. Germline lookup yields CDR1 SGDLS and CDR2 YYNGEE. The CDR3 spells CASSVAPQETQYF. The CDR3, as DNA: TGTGCCAGCAGCGTAGCCCCACAAGAGACCCAGTACTTC.

The chain has TRBV4-1 and TRBJ2-1; TRBD2 aligns across 7 bases. After removal of 0 bases from V and 9 bases from J, the junction contained 8 bases not matched to a gene. The CDR3 covers 15 residues. Germline V gene lookup returns CDR1 MGHRA and CDR2 YSYEKL. In DNA form, the CDR3 reads TGCGCCAGCAGCCAAGATGATCGGGGGGAGCGTGAGCAGTTCTTC. It is translated as CASSQDDRGEREQFF.

The chain is built from TRBV28 and TRBJ2-7, with D possibly matching TRBD2 (5 bases). With 6 bases removed from V and 3 bases from J, the gap between germline ends came to 15 bases. Germline V gene sequence: CDR1 MDHEN, CDR2 SYDVKM. The CDR3 is 14 amino acids. The CDR3 is CASSLPGIIYEQYF. The CDR3 DNA sequence: TGTGCCAGCAGCCTTCCCGGGATTATCTACGAGCAGTACTTC.

The genes are TRBV2 and TRBJ2-1, with 9 bases matching TRBD2. Germline V gene sequence: CDR1 SNHLY, CDR2 FYNNEI. The CDR3 loop spans 15 amino acids. The junction had 6 bases not matched to a gene; V was cut back by 5 bases and J by 4 bases. The CDR3 protein is CASSILAGPYNEQFF. The DNA for the CDR3 is TGTGCCAGCAGTATCCTAGCGGGGCCGTACAATGAGCAGTTCTTC.

The chain combines TRBV4-3 with TRBJ2-3, with D possibly matching TRBD2 (6 bases). Trimming pared 4 bases from V and 2 bases from J, leaving 13 bases between. The CDR3 runs to 15 residues. Germline CDR1 reads LGHNA; CDR2 reads YSLEER. The CDR3 DNA is TGCGCCAGCAGCCCCTCTGGCGGGAACACAGATACGCAGTATTTT. It specifies CASSPSGGNTDTQYF.

The chain is built from TRBV28 and TRBJ1-5; D uncertain. CDR1 MDHEN and CDR2 SYDVKM come from the germline V gene. Between the trimmed V and J ends, which lost 6 bases and 2 bases, there was a span of 8 bases. The CDR3 sequence is 13 residues long. CDR3 in amino acids: CASRAGGNQPQHF. The DNA for the CDR3 is TGTGCCAGCAGGGCAGGTGGCAATCAGCCCCAGCATTTT.

The V gene is TRBV6-5, the J gene TRBJ2-7; 9 bases fit TRBD2. Germline V gene data show CDR1 as MNHEY and CDR2 as SVGAGI. CDR3 length: 15 amino acids. Trimming at V came to 5 bases and at J to 2 bases, leaving 7 bases not matched to a gene. The CDR3 region has the DNA TGTGCCAGCAGTCGGGGACTAGCCGTCCCCTACGAGCAGTACTTC. This sequence encodes CASSRGLAVPYEQYF.

This clone showed up just once. The V and J genes are TRBV18 and TRBJ1-6; the D is unclear. The V end lost 1 base, the J end lost 10 bases, and 14 bases lay between the germline ends. This CDR3 comprises 15 residues. Germline CDR1 is KGHSH and CDR2 is LQKENI. The chain's CDR3 is CASSPQEEGASPLHF. The CDR3 DNA follows: TGTGCCAGCTCACCACAGGAGGAGGGCGCCTCACCCCTCCACTTT.

The chain uses TRBV7-8 and TRBJ2-5, with 8 bases identical to TRBD2. TRBJ2-7 explains the end of the DNA better; the J call may be wrong. The germline gives CDR1 SGHVS, CDR2 FQNEAQ. This CDR3 contains 15 residues. The CDR3 DNA follows: TGTGCCAGCAGCAGCACTAGCGGAATCTCCTACGAGCAGTACTTC. Protein sequence: CASSSTSGISYEQYF.

The chain links TRBV2 to TRBJ2-1; tentatively, D is TRBD2 (6 bases). The CDR3 loop spans 14 amino acids. V was trimmed by 2 bases and J by 3 bases, leaving 8 bases between them. Germline V gene data show CDR1 as SNHLY and CDR2 as FYNNEI. The CDR3 here is CASSESGVYNEQFF. CDR3 coding DNA: TGTGCCAGCAGTGAATCGGGAGTCTACAATGAGCAGTTCTTC. The entire variable domain, with the rest obtained from reference TRBV2 and TRBJ2-1, is as follows: EPEVTQTPSHQVTQMGQEVILRCVPISNHLYFYWYRQILGQKVEFLVSFYNNEISEKSEIFDDQFSVERPDGSNFTLKIRSTKLEDSAMYFCASSESGVYNEQFFGPGTRLTVL.

With respect to this clone: Other nucleotide sequences in the sample specify the same CDR3. This chain uses TRBV7-3 with TRBJ1-1; D is possibly TRBD1 (5 bases). The CDR3 extends over 13 amino acids. Per the germline V gene, CDR1 is SGHTA and CDR2 is FQGTGA. Trimming pared 2 bases from V and 4 bases from J, leaving 8 bases between. CDR3 sequence reads: CASSLGGGTEAFF. The CDR3 DNA follows: TGTGCCAGCAGCTTAGGGGGGGGCACTGAAGCTTTCTTT.

The chain combines TRBV4-1 with TRBJ2-7; a possible D gene is TRBD1 (5 bases). The V end lost 4 bases, the J end lost 1 base, and 14 bases lay between the germline ends. Germline-derived CDR1 and CDR2 are MGHRA and YSYEKL. The CDR3 has 15 residues. CDR3 protein: CASSPDRTNSYEQYF. For the CDR3, the DNA is TGCGCCAGCAGCCCCGACAGAACCAATTCCTACGAGCAGTACTTC.

The genes are TRBV6-6 and TRBJ1-2; 8 bases agree with TRBD1. Germline trimming cut 6 bases from V and 10 bases from J; bases unmatched to any gene: 10. Germline loops: CDR1 MNHNY, CDR2 SVGAGI (reference sequence). This CDR3 is 13 amino acids long. In nucleotides, the CDR3 is TGTGCCAGCAGACCACAGGGGGAGGTAGACTACACCTTC. Its protein is CASRPQGEVDYTF.

The chain combines TRBV4-2 with TRBJ2-7; no firm D call. Trimming cost V 0 bases and J 5 bases, with 8 bases left between them. This CDR3 is built from 13 residues. Germline CDR1 reads LGHNA; CDR2 reads YNFKEQ. The CDR3 sequence is CASSQERFHEQYF. DNA of the CDR3: TGTGCCAGCAGCCAAGAGAGATTCCACGAGCAGTACTTC.